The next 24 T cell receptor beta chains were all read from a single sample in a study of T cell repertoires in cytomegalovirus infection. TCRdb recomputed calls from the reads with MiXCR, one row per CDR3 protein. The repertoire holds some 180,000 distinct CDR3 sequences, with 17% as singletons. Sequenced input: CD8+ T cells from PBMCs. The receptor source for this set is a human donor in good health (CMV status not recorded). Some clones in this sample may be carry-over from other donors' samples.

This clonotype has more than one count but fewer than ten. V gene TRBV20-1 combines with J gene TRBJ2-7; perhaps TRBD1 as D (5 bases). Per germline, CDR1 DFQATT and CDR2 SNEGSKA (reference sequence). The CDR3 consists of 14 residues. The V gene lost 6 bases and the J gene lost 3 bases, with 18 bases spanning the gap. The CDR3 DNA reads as TGCAGTGCCAGTGAAAGGGGAACGGTCTACGAGCAGTACTTC. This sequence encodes CSASERGTVYEQYF.

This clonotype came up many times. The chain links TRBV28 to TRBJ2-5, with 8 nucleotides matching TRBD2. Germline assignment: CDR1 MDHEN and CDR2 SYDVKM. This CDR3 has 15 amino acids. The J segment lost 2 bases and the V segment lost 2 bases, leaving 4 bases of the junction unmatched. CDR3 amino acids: CASSLPLAAQETQYF. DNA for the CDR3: TGTGCCAGCAGTTTACCACTAGCGGCACAAGAGACCCAGTACTTC.

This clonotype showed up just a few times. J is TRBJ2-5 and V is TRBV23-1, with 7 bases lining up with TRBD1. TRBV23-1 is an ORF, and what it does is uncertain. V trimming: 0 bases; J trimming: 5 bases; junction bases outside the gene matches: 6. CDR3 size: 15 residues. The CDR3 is CASSQSTGAWETQYF. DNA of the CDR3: TGCGCCAGCAGTCAATCAACAGGGGCATGGGAGACCCAGTACTTC.

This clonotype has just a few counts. CDR3 bases: TGTGCCAGCACCTTCGGGCGGGGGCCCGTCAATGAGCAGTTCTTC. This sequence encodes CASTFGRGPVNEQFF. The chain has TRBV7-2 and TRBJ2-1, with D perhaps matching TRBD2 (7 bases). Deletions cut 7 bases from V and 6 bases from J, with 19 bases between. The CDR3 has 15 residues. The germline gives CDR1 SGHTA, CDR2 FQGNSA.

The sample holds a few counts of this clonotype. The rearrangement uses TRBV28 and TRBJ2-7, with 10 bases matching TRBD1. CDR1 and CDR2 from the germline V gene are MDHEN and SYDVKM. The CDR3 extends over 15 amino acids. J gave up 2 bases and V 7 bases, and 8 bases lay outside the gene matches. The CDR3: CASTRAGTGAYEQYF. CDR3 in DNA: TGTGCCAGCACCCGCGCCGGGACAGGGGCCTACGAGCAGTACTTC.

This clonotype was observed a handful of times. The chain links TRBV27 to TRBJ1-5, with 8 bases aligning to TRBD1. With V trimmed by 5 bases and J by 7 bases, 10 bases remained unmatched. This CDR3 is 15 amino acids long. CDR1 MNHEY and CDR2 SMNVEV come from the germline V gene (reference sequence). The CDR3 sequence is CASSLTGTGGQPQHF. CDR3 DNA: TGTGCCAGCAGTCTGACCGGGACAGGTGGCCAGCCCCAGCATTTT.

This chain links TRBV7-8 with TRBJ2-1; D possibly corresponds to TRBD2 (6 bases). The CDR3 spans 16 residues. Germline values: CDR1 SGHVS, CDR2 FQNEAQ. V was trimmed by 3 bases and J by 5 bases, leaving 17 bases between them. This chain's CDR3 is CASSFGWGEENNEQFF. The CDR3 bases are TGTGCCAGCAGCTTTGGATGGGGGGAGGAAAACAATGAGCAGTTCTTC.

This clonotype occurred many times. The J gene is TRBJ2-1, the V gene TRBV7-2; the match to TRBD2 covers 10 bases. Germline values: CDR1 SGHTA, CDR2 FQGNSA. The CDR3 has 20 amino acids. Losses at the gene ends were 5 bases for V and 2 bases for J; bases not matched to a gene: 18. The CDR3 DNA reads TGTGCCAGCAGCGCCGCGGGGATAGGACTAGCGGAGACTCCCTACAATGAGCAGTTCTTC. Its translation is CASSAAGIGLAETPYNEQFF.

This chain's CDR3 is CASSPLGTGGNYGYTF. CDR3 sequence (DNA): TGTGCCAGCAGTCCCTTAGGGACAGGGGGAAACTATGGCTACACCTTC. The rearrangement links TRBV28 to TRBJ1-2; 11 positions match TRBD1. Germline CDR1 and CDR2: MDHEN and SYDVKM. The J segment lost 2 bases and the V segment lost 5 bases, leaving 7 bases of the junction unmatched. The CDR3 sequence is 16 residues long.

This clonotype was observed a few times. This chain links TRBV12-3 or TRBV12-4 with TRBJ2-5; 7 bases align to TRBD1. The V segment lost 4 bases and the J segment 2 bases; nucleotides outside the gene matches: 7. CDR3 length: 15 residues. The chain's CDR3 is CASSSTGVSQETQYF. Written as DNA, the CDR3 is TGTGCCAGCAGTTCTACAGGGGTCAGTCAAGAGACCCAGTACTTC.

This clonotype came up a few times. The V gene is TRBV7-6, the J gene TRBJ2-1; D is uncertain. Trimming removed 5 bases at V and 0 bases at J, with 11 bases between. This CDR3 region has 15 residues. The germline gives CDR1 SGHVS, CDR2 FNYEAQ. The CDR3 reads CASSPGVGSYNEQFF. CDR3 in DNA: TGTGCCAGCAGCCCAGGCGTAGGCTCCTACAATGAGCAGTTCTTC.

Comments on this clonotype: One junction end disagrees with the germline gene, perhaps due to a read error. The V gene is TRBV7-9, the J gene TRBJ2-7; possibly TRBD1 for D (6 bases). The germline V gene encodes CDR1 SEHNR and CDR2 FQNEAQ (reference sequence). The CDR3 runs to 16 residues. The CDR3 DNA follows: TGTGCTAGCAGCCCCTTTCAACAGGGTTCTAACTACGAGCAGTACTTC. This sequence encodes CASSPFQQGSNYEQYF.

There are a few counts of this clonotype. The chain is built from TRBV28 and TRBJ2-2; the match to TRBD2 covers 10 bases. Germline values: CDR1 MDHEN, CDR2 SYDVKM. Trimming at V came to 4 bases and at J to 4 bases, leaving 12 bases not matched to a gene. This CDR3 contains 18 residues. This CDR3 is CASSSELAGSSVTGELFF. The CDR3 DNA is TGTGCCAGCAGTTCCGAACTAGCGGGGAGCTCTGTCACCGGGGAGCTGTTTTTT.

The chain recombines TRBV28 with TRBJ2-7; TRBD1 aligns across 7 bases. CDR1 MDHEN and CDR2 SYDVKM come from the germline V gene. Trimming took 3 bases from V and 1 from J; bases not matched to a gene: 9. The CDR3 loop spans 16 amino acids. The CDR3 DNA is TGTGCCAGCAGTTTCGTTCATACAGGGGATTCCTACGAGCAGTACTTC. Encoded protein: CASSFVHTGDSYEQYF.

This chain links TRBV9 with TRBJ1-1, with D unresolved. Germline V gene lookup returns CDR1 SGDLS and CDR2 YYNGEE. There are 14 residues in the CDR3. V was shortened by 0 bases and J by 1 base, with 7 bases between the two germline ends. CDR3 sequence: CASSVERGNTEAFF. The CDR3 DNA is TGTGCCAGCAGCGTAGAACGCGGGAACACTGAAGCTTTCTTT.

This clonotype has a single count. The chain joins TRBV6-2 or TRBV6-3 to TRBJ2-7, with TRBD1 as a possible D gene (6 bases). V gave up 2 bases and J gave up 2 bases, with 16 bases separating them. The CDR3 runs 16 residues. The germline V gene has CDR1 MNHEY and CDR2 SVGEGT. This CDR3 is CASSYAALDRTYEQYF. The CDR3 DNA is TGTGCCAGCAGTTACGCCGCCTTGGACAGAACCTACGAGCAGTACTTC.

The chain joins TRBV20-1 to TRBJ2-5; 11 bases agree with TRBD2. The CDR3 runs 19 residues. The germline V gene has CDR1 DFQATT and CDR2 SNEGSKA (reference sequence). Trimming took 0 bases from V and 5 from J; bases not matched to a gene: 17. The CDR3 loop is CSARDLELGLAGGTETQYF. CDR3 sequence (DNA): TGCAGTGCTAGAGATCTCGAGTTAGGGCTAGCGGGGGGTACCGAGACCCAGTACTTC.

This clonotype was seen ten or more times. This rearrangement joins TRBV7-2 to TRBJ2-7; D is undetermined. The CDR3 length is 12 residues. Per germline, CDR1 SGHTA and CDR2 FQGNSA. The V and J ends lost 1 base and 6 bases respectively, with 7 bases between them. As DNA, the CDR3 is TGTGCCAGCAGCTTAGGATCCAGCGAGCAGTACTTC. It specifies CASSLGSSEQYF.

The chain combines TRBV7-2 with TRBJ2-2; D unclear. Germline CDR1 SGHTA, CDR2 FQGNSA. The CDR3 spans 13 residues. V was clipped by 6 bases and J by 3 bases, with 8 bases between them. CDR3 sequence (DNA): TGTGCCAGCAGAAGTAGGGACACCGGGGAGCTGTTTTTT. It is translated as CASRSRDTGELFF.

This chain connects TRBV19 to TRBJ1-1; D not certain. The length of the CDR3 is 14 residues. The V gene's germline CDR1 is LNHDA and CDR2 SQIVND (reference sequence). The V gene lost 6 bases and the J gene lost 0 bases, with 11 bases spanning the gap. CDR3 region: CASRERILNTEAFF. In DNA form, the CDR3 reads TGTGCCAGTAGGGAGCGGATCTTGAACACTGAAGCTTTCTTT.

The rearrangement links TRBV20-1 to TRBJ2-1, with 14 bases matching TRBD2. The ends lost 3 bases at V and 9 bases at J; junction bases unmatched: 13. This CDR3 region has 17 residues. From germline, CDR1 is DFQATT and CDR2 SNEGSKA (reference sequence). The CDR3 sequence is CSARDNIGTSGGSEQFF. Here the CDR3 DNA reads TGCAGTGCTAGGGATAATATCGGGACTAGCGGGGGAAGTGAGCAGTTCTTC.

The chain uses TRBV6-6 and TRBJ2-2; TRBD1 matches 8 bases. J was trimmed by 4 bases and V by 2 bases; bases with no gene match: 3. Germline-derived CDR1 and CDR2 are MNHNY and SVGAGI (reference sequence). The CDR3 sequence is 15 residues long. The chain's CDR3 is CASSYLGQGTGELFF. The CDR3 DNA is TGTGCCAGCAGTTACCTCGGACAGGGCACCGGGGAGCTGTTTTTT.

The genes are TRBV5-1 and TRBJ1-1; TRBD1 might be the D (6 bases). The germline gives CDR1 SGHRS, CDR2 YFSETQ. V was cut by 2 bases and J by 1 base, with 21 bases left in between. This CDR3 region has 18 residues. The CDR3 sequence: CASSFQGRGHGENTEAFF. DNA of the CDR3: TGCGCCAGCAGCTTCCAGGGGCGCGGGCATGGGGAGAACACTGAAGCTTTCTTT.

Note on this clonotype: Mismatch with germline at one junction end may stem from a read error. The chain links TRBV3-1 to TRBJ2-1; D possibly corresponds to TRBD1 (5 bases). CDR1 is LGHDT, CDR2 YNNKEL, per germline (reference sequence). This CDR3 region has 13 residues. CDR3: CASSQLGPGNRFF. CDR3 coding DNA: TGCGCCAGCAGCCAGTTGGGGCCGGGTAACCGGTTCTTC.